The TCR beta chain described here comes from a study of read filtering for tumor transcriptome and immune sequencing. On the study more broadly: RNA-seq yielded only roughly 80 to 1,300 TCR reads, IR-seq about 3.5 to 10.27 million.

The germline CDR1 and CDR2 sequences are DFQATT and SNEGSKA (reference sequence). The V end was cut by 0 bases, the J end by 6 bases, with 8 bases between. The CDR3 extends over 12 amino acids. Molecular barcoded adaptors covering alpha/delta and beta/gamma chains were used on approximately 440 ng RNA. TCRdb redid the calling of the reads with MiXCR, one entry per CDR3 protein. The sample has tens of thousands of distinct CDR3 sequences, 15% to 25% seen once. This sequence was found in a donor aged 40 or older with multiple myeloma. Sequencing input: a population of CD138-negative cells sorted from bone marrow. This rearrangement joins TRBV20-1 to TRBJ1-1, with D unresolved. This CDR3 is CSAREGVAEAFF. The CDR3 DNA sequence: TGCAGTGCTAGAGAGGGAGTAGCTGAAGCTTTCTTT.